This T cell receptor beta chain came from a study of blood T cell repertoires in COVID-19. Looking at the study overall: Samples came from the United States, Italy and Spain, spanning acute and convalescent COVID-19.

Followed longitudinally, the Seattle patients had been enrolled during active infection. Deletions cut 6 bases from V and 6 bases from J, with 21 bases between. The CDR3 has 16 amino acids. Germline V gene lookup returns CDR1 MDHEN and CDR2 SYDVKM. Original processing notes: Amplification with reference gene primers provided the estimates of nucleated cell counts. TCRdb's copy holds only in-frame clones and misses some; the assay was immunoSEQ multiplex PCR. V and J calls and clone size come straight from that table; D and trimming were deduced from the DNA. The profile shows a few hundred thousand clones, about nine tenths of them singletons.

This chain joins TRBV28 and TRBJ1-5; D might be TRBD1 (6 bases). This TCR was sampled from a woman aged 25 to 45 with COVID-19, enrolled during active disease. Sequencing used peripheral blood. Here the CDR3 reads CASSPRQDLWGQPQHF. CDR3 DNA sequence: TGTGCCAGCAGCCCCCGACAGGACCTATGGGGTCAGCCCCAGCATTTT.